This TCR beta chain was identified in a study of regulatory T cells in long-lasting Graves disease (dated by TCRdb to the early 2020s). Study-wide context: Newly diagnosed Graves' disease patients had taken antithyroid drugs for less than 3 months. Persistent Graves' disease patients were compared with newly diagnosed Graves' disease patients by peripheral blood TCR sequencing and RNA sequencing. The study took place in China and was registered as a clinical trial. A total of around 33 samples were covered by TCR sequencing, comprising approximately 13 persistent and approximately 20 newly diagnosed Graves' disease patients. The investigation overall reported the following: The small sample size was acknowledged by the authors as a limitation that may reduce accuracy. Sequencing and analysis were limited to the TCR beta chain. The study examined only peripheral blood because the primary lesion, thyroid tissue, could not be accessed. Compared with newly diagnosed patients, patients with persistent Graves' disease had lower TCR Shannon entropy and fewer highly expanded clones, which suggests clonal expansion. Persistent patients shared more public clonotypes among themselves (around 2,700) than newly diagnosed patients did (approximately 870).

Turning to this clonotype: Its recognized antigen is unknown. No base-level quality is on record; no much larger clone is a single base apart.

The method behind the library was multiplex PCR. The data were produced on an Illumina HiSeq 4000. To build TCR beta libraries, CDR3 regions were amplified by Arm-PCR using iRepertoire HTBI primers. PCR products were gel purified before sequencing. The source study handled its data this way. Gene usage analysis of CDR3 amino acid clonotypes used the 60 to 80 TRBV and fewer than 15 TRBJ segments found across samples. COPE and FqMerger were used to merge filtered high-quality paired reads into contigs. BLAST was used to align contigs to the IMGT TRBV, TRBD and TRBJ reference genes, and CDR3 was defined following IMGT. Highly expanded clones were defined as clonotypes with a frequency above 0.1%. Repertoire diversity was measured by Shannon entropy, and V-J evenness by the Gini coefficient. A clonotype found in more than one individual was treated as public. TCRdb took the public reads, trimmed them with fastp at Q25, ran MiXCR for clone calling and kept in-frame beta chains. Entries are consolidated by CDR3 protein sequence, retaining the most common genes and DNA. Clone size and V and J calls follow TCRdb, not the original study. Counted in this sample were about 620,000 distinct CDR3 sequences; approximately 15% of them appeared once. The top ten hold approximately 20% of the sample.

According to the study, the label for this sample's time point signals: newly diagnosed GD, antithyroid drugs for less than 3 months. For both TCR sequencing and RNA sequencing, RNA was extracted from PBMCs using TRIzol. The diagnosis of Graves' disease was made according to American Thyroid Association guidelines. Patients were recruited from an endocrinology department in Xi'an, China. Each patient gave approximately 10 milliliters of peripheral blood, collected in an EDTA anticoagulant tube. Ficoll Paque Plus density gradient separation was used to isolate PBMCs, and no further T cell sorting was performed. An Agilent 2100 Bioanalyzer and agarose gel were used to check RNA quality, while a NanoDrop 2000 measured RNA concentration. These sequences were also reported in another study, on T cells in Graves' hyperthyroidism and ophthalmopathy. The second paper further reports: Graves' hyperthyroidism was defined as stable when no progression to ophthalmopathy occurred over 18 months of follow-up. The hyperthyroidism patients were between 18 and 65 years old and newly diagnosed, with a disease duration of less than 2 months. Patients with uncontrolled infections, other autoimmune diseases, pregnancy or lactation were excluded. Clinical symptoms, serum thyroxine and TRAb, thyroid ultrasound, and orbital computed tomography formed the basis for the diagnoses. The TCR CDR3 was subjected to a first round of RT-PCR using the HTBI primer set and the Qiagen OneStep RT-PCR kit. Most expanded thyroid clonotypes (frequency above 0.001) were also detected in blood, suggesting blood repertoires may reflect thyroid immune responses. A model built on a 13 V-J signature distinguished ophthalmopathy from stable hyperthyroidism, reaching 85% to 90% sensitivity and approximately 83% specificity in cross-validation and 80%/75% in testing. In validation, the model predicted progression to ophthalmopathy with 65% to 71% sensitivity and approximately 74% specificity, a median of approximately 6.5 months before onset. A discovery cohort of around 98 patients, about 40 with Graves' ophthalmopathy and approximately 57 with stable Graves' hyperthyroidism, was used to find distinguishing TCR V-J signatures. Prospective prediction of ophthalmopathy was tested in an independent validation cohort of approximately 18 hyperthyroidism patients and some 17 patients who later progressed to ophthalmopathy. For training and testing, the 95 to 100 patients in the discovery cohort were randomly divided in a 7:3 ratio. In about six Graves' hyperthyroidism patients, the study also compared T-cell repertoires from thyroid tissue with T-cell repertoires from blood. After sampling, hyperthyroidism patients received methimazole starting at 30 mg daily, and ophthalmopathy patients received high-dose intravenous methylprednisolone. Libraries were constructed in a second round of multiplex PCR, after which size selection and purification were carried out. The libraries were sequenced on an Illumina HiSeq2000 using paired-end 100 bp reads. SOAPnuke was used to process the raw data, with reads discarded if the reads contained adapters or uncalled bases, had a mean Phred below 15, or lacked an exact constant-primer or identifier match. High-quality paired reads were merged with COPE v1.2.5, and unique nucleotide sequences were defined as clonotypes. MiTCR v1.1 was used to align clonotypes to the IMGT TRBV, TRBD and TRBJ reference segments. The analysis included only V-J combinations with a frequency above 0.0001, which together covered around 99% of the repertoires. A TCS score was defined as the ratio between F50 (clonal expansion) and ExV (chaos), using BLOSUM62-based TCRdist between CDR3 peptides within each V-J. Welch's t-statistics and random forest reduced some 510 V-J features to around 14, which were used in a naive Bayes classifier (R e1071). No statistical method was used to fix the sample size in advance, and group allocation was not hidden from the investigators. The paper reports TCR Vbeta CDR3 sequencing of 140 or so peripheral blood samples: approximately 43 ophthalmopathy, under 85 hyperthyroidism and around 17 progressor patients.

The receptor's source is a woman in her twenties or thirties with Graves disease. Donor details come from another sample of the same person, matched by shared clones. Sequenced material: peripheral blood mononuclear cells (PBMCs), taken at new diagnosis, from a patient treated with antithyroid drugs.

In nucleotides, the sequence is TGCAGTGCTAGAAATCCAGGCTTGCAGACCCAGTACTTC. It codes for CSARNPGLQTQYF. Rearrangement joined TRBV20-1 to TRBJ2-5; no D gene call is confident. Via the germline V gene (reference sequence), CDR1 is DFQATT and CDR2 SNEGSKA. The CDR3, from cysteine to phenylalanine, totals 13 residues. Left in the record is the CDR3 DNA by itself, 39 bases read in frame from the first base. V was cut back by 2 bases and J by 6 bases, leaving a gap of 13 bases between them.